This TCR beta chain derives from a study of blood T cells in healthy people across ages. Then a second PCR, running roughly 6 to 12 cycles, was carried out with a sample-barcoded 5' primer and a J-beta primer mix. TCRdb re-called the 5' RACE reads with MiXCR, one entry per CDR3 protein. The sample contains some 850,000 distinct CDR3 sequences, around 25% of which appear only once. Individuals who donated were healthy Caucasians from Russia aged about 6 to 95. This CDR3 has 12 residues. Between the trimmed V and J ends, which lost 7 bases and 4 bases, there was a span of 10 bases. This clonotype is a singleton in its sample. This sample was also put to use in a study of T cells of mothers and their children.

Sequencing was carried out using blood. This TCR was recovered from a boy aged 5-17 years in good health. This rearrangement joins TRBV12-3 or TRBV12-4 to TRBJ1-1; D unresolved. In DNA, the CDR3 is TGTGCCAGCAAGGGCATTACCACTGAAGCTTTCTTT. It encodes CASKGITTEAFF.